The 27 T cell receptor beta chains reported below all come from one sample, sequenced in a study of cytomegalovirus exposure and HLA in healthy donors. The PCR made use of 60 Vbeta and 13 Jbeta primers. Some clones are missing from TCRdb's copy, which holds only in-frame ones; the method was immunoSEQ multiplex PCR. The sample shows about 170,000 clones, 70% to 80% of them seen only once. The source material was PBMCs. The receptors shown here come from a female donor in good health and CMV-seronegative.

The V gene is TRBV6-5, the J gene TRBJ2-7, with D possibly matching TRBD1 (5 bases). CDR3 length: 14 residues. Looked up from germline, CDR1 is MNHEY and CDR2 is SVGAGI. V lost 6 bases, J lost 2 bases, and 14 bases lay in between. The CDR3, as DNA: TGTGCCAGCAGGCCCGGCAGGGATCCCTACGAGCAGTACTTC. Its protein is CASRPGRDPYEQYF.

The J gene is TRBJ2-3, the V gene TRBV6-6; 12 bases align to TRBD1. Germline V gives CDR1 MNHNY, CDR2 SVGAGI (reference sequence). This CDR3 contains 13 residues. The CDR3 DNA reads TGTGCTTCCGGGACAGGGGGCACGGGGTGGCAGTATTTT. Translation: CASGTGGTGWQYF.

The chain combines TRBV7-9 with TRBJ2-5, with unresolved D. This CDR3 has 14 residues. The germline CDR1 and CDR2 sequences are SEHNR and FQNEAQ (reference sequence). Trimming took 0 bases from V and 1 from J, leaving 6 bases between them. The CDR3 DNA is TGTGCCAGCAGCTTAGCCTTGAGCCAAGAGACCCAGTACTTC. Residues: CASSLALSQETQYF.

J is TRBJ1-2 and V is TRBV25-1, with 7 bases fitting TRBD1. Trimming took 3 bases from V and 4 from J; bases not matched to a gene: 5. The germline gives CDR1 MGHDK, CDR2 SYGVNS. The CDR3 has 14 amino acids. The CDR3 DNA reads TGTGCCAGCAGTGAGGCTGGGACAGTCTATGGCTACACCTTC. It codes for CASSEAGTVYGYTF.

This clone has just a few counts. The J gene is TRBJ1-2, the V gene TRBV7-9, with D maybe TRBD1 (5 bases). Germline CDR1 SEHNR, CDR2 FQNEAQ (reference sequence). The CDR3 totals 13 residues. Deletions cut 1 base from V and 6 bases from J, with 9 bases between. The CDR3 sequence: CASSLEQVHGYTF. CDR3 nucleotide sequence: TGTGCCAGCAGCTTAGAACAGGTCCATGGCTACACCTTC.

J is TRBJ2-3 and V is TRBV4-2, with TRBD2 as a possible D gene (7 bases). The germline V gene has CDR1 LGHNA and CDR2 YNFKEQ. The ends were cut back, 0 bases at V and 2 bases at J, with 15 bases in the middle. The CDR3 runs to 17 residues. The DNA for the CDR3 is TGTGCCAGCAGCCAAGATACGGGGGGCCCATCCACAGATACGCAGTATTTT. It codes for CASSQDTGGPSTDTQYF.

The genes are TRBV5-4 and TRBJ1-2; no definite D call. The V end lost 4 bases, the J end lost 4 bases, and 8 bases lay between the germline ends. CDR3 length: 12 residues. CDR1 is SGHNT, CDR2 YYREEE, per germline (reference sequence). The CDR3 spells CASSETGYGYTF. CDR3 nucleotide sequence: TGTGCCAGCAGCGAGACGGGCTATGGCTACACCTTC.

This chain connects TRBV29-1 to TRBJ1-2; unclear D gene. The germline V gene encodes CDR1 SQVTM and CDR2 ANQGSEA. V shed 0 bases and J shed 8 bases, with 10 bases lying between them. This CDR3 is 12 amino acids long. This chain's CDR3 is CSVEDLRGGYTF. The CDR3 DNA sequence: TGCAGCGTTGAAGATCTTCGAGGAGGCTACACCTTC.

In its sample, this clone was seen a few times. The J gene is TRBJ1-2, the V gene TRBV30, with a possible D match to TRBD1 (5 bases). Germline values: CDR1 GTSNPN, CDR2 SVGIG (reference sequence). Between the trimmed V and J ends, which lost 2 bases and 1 base, there was a span of 8 bases. The CDR3 totals 13 residues. DNA of the CDR3: TGTGCCTGGAGTTCGGGGGGTAACTATGGCTACACCTTC. Translated: CAWSSGGNYGYTF. Full variable domain (rest looked up from reference TRBV30 and TRBJ1-2): SQTIHQWPATLVQPVGSPLSLECTVEGTSNPNLYWYRQAAGRGLQLLFYSVGIGQISSEVPQNLSASRPQDRQFILSSKKLLLSDSGFYLCAWSSGGNYGYTFGSGTRLTVV.

This clone was counted once. This sequence joins TRBV18 and TRBJ1-1, with a tentative D call TRBD1 (5 bases). Trimming shortened V by 2 bases and J by 8 bases, and 18 bases separated the two germline ends. Germline CDR1 KGHSH, CDR2 LQKENI. The CDR3 runs 15 residues. The CDR3 bases are TGTGCCAGCTCACCAGAATTCAGGGCCGTCGGAGAAGCTTTCTTT. It translates to CASSPEFRAVGEAFF.

V usage is TRBV4-3 and J usage is TRBJ1-1; TRBD1 aligns across 7 bases. There are 18 residues in the CDR3. Germline values: CDR1 LGHNA, CDR2 YSLEER. V dropped 3 bases and J dropped 1; count of bases not matched to a gene: 14. In nucleotides, the CDR3 is TGCGCCAGCAGCCACCGCCCTTCCCTGGGACAGACGAACACTGAAGCTTTCTTT. Its protein product is CASSHRPSLGQTNTEAFF.

The J gene is TRBJ2-7, the V gene TRBV6-9, with 16 bases fitting TRBD2. From germline, CDR1 is MNHGY and CDR2 SVAAGI. CDR3 size: 18 residues. Trimming removed 5 bases from V and 6 bases from J; junction bases left unmatched: 13. CDR3 coding DNA: TGTGCCAGCAGTCCCCCCGCGGGACTAGCGGGAGGGCCAGGCGAGCAGTACTTC. Translation gives CASSPPAGLAGGPGEQYF.

The rearrangement joins TRBV28 to TRBJ2-2; D gene unclear. The CDR3 consists of 12 residues. The germline V and J ends were trimmed by 8 bases and 4 bases, with 8 bases remaining between them. The germline V gene encodes CDR1 MDHEN and CDR2 SYDVKM. CDR3 coding DNA: TGTGCCAGCCCGAGTGTCACCGGGGAGCTGTTTTTT. This codes for CASPSVTGELFF. Full variable domain (outside the CDR3, taken from reference TRBV28 and TRBJ2-2): DVKVTQSSRYLVKRTGEKVFLECVQDMDHENMFWYRQDPGLGLRLIYFSYDVKMKEKGDIPEGYSVSREKKERFSLILESASTNQTSMYLCASPSVTGELFFGEGSRLTVL.

The rearrangement joins TRBV18 to TRBJ1-6, with 12 positions matching TRBD1. With 5 bases clipped from V and 6 bases from J, the junction kept 11 bases outside the gene matches. The CDR3 totals 18 residues. Germline values: CDR1 KGHSH, CDR2 LQKENI. CDR3 region: CASSAAGGQGALNSPLHF. The CDR3 nucleotides read TGTGCCAGCTCAGCAGCCGGGGGACAGGGGGCTCTTAATTCACCCCTCCACTTT.

This chain's CDR3 is CASSLGTIFYEQYF. The CDR3 coding sequence is TGTGCCAGCAGCTTAGGGACTATTTTCTACGAGCAGTACTTC. The rearrangement uses TRBV11-2 and TRBJ2-7; weak D call: TRBD2 (6 bases). With 1 base removed from V and 3 bases from J, the gap between germline ends came to 10 bases. In germline, CDR1 is SGHAT, CDR2 FQNNGV. The CDR3 has 14 amino acids.

This chain joins TRBV13 and TRBJ2-2, with a possible D match to TRBD2 (6 bases). Trimming shortened V by 3 bases and J by 0 bases, and 11 bases separated the two germline ends. The CDR3 is 16 residues long. CDR1 and CDR2 (germline): PRHDT, FYEKMQ (reference sequence). The CDR3 bases are TGTGCCAGCAGCTTGGCCGGGAGCACGAACACCGGGGAGCTGTTTTTT. As protein: CASSLAGSTNTGELFF.

The rearrangement uses TRBV5-4 and TRBJ2-5; tentative D call: TRBD1 (5 bases). The CDR3 has 14 amino acids. Germline loops: CDR1 SGHNT, CDR2 YYREEE (reference sequence). V gave up 0 bases and J gave up 2 bases, with 8 bases separating them. This CDR3 is CASSLEAGQETQYF. The DNA for the CDR3 is TGTGCCAGCAGCTTGGAAGCAGGGCAAGAGACCCAGTACTTC.

CDR3 nucleotide sequence: TGTGCCAGCAGCCCTAGGACAGGAGGAGAGACCCAGTACTTC. Protein: CASSPRTGGETQYF. The gene calls are TRBV7-7 and TRBJ2-5, with TRBD1 matching 7 bases. The trim removed 5 bases at V and 4 bases at J, leaving 7 bases unmatched. The CDR3 consists of 14 residues. The germline gives CDR1 SSHAT, CDR2 FNYEAQ (reference sequence).

V and J are TRBV2 and TRBJ2-2; the D gene is possibly TRBD1 (6 bases). The CDR3 runs to 14 residues. Germline CDR1 is SNHLY and CDR2 is FYNNEI. Trimming took 6 bases from V and 4 from J, leaving 12 bases between them. CDR3 bases: TGTGCCAGCAGACAGGGCCCCCTCACCGGGGAGCTGTTTTTT. This gives the protein CASRQGPLTGELFF.

The chain is built from TRBV29-1 and TRBJ2-3, with unresolved D. The CDR3 spans 14 residues. Germline CDR1 is SQVTM and CDR2 is ANQGSEA. V lost 4 bases to trimming and J lost 4 bases, with 15 bases between them. The CDR3 DNA reads TGCAGCGTTGCGTTGCTAGTCTTGGCAGATACGCAGTATTTT. This translates into CSVALLVLADTQYF.

This chain connects TRBV19 to TRBJ2-5, with TRBD1 as a possible D gene (6 bases). Trimming cost V 2 bases and J 5 bases, with 18 bases left between them. The CDR3 contains 16 residues. Germline V gene sequence: CDR1 LNHDA, CDR2 SQIVND (reference sequence). The chain's CDR3 is CASSIILGQNKETQYF. As DNA, the CDR3 is TGTGCCAGTAGTATAATTCTTGGACAGAACAAGGAGACCCAGTACTTC.

The J gene is TRBJ1-4, the V gene TRBV11-1; 9 bases agree with TRBD1. V gave up 4 bases and J gave up 3 bases; unmatched junction bases: 9. CDR1 is SGHAT and CDR2 is FQDESV in the germline V gene (reference sequence). The CDR3 is 17 residues long. The CDR3 here is CASSSIGQGRSNEKLFF. For the CDR3, the DNA is TGTGCCAGCAGCTCTATCGGACAGGGGCGATCTAATGAAAAACTGTTTTTT. Full variable domain (remainder filled in from reference TRBV11-1 and TRBJ1-4): EAEVAQSPRYKITEKSQAVAFWCDPISGHATLYWYRQILGQGPELLVQFQDESVVDDSQLPKDRFSAERLKGVDSTLKIQPAELGDSAMYLCASSSIGQGRSNEKLFFGSGTQLSVL.

CDR3 protein: CASSPRQLAGGLVHEQYF. The DNA of the CDR3 is TGTGCCAGCTCCCCGCGTCAGCTAGCGGGAGGTCTGGTCCACGAGCAGTACTTC. The chain recombines TRBV18 with TRBJ2-7, with TRBD2 matching over 11 bases. Germline V gene sequence: CDR1 KGHSH, CDR2 LQKENI. The length of the CDR3 is 18 residues. V lost 6 bases and J lost 5; bases outside the gene matches: 18.

V is TRBV6-4 and J is TRBJ2-7; D might be TRBD1 (6 bases). The CDR3 covers 14 residues. V was cut by 7 bases and J by 3 bases, with 16 bases left in between. CDR1 MRHNA and CDR2 SNTAGT come from the germline V gene. Here the CDR3 DNA reads TGTGCCAGCATCCTACAGGGAATGGTCTACGAGCAGTACTTC. It yields the protein CASILQGMVYEQYF.

This clone was seen a few times. This chain connects TRBV30 to TRBJ1-2, with 7 bases aligning to TRBD1. The germline gives CDR1 GTSNPN, CDR2 SVGIG (reference sequence). The CDR3 consists of 13 residues. The ends lost 0 bases at V and 4 bases at J; junction bases unmatched: 2. CDR3 sequence reads: CAWSVGDSYGYTF. CDR3 sequence (DNA): TGTGCCTGGAGTGTTGGGGACAGCTATGGCTACACCTTC.

V usage is TRBV30 and J usage is TRBJ1-1; 9 nucleotides match TRBD1. The CDR3 has 12 amino acids. Germline loops: CDR1 GTSNPN, CDR2 SVGIG (reference sequence). V was pared by 8 bases and J by 8 bases, with 9 bases of the junction left unmatched. The CDR3 DNA follows: TGTGCCCGACAGGGGGGAACTGCCGAAGCTTTCTTT. Its translation is CARQGGTAEAFF.

The genes are TRBV7-6 and TRBJ2-5, with 11 bases that match TRBD2. The CDR3 is made up of 16 amino acids. Germline V gene data show CDR1 as SGHVS and CDR2 as FNYEAQ. With V trimmed by 5 bases and J by 4 bases, 9 bases remained unmatched. Here the CDR3 reads CASSVRTSGLGETQYF. As DNA, the CDR3 is TGTGCCAGCAGCGTCCGGACTAGCGGGTTAGGAGAGACCCAGTACTTC.